These T cell receptor beta chains were read from a single sample in a study of blood T cell repertoires in COVID-19. The protocol was immunoSEQ multiplex PCR, while the TCRdb copy is restricted to in-frame clones and leaves out a portion. The sample holds approximately 77,000 clones, 75% to 85% seen once. The sample was peripheral blood. These receptors all stem from a woman aged 65 to 85 with acute or convalescent COVID-19. Both conserved end residues are part of each CDR3. D genes are given only for firm matches. Clone size is given for some rows only: seen once, a few or many times, or a class if the clone is expanded.

j_call v_call d_call clone_size cdr3_nt cdr3_aa
TRBJ2-3 TRBV6-5 . . TGTGCCAGCTGGGGGCCGAACACAGATACGCAGTATTTT CASWGPNTDTQYF
TRBJ2-5 TRBV7-2 . . TGTGCCAGCAGGCCAGGGGCGAGTTCAGAGACCCAGTACTTC CASRPGASSETQYF
TRBJ1-2 TRBV5-6 TRBD1 . TGTGCCAGCAGCTTGGGGACAGGGGGATTTTATGGCTACACCTTC CASSLGTGGFYGYTF
TRBJ2-3 TRBV27 TRBD2 . TGTGCCAGGAGCAAGCGGGGGCCAAAAGATACGCAGTATTTT CARSKRGPKDTQYF
TRBJ1-4 TRBV19 . . TGTGCCAGTAGTATTTTTGACAGTGCAACTAATGAAAAACTGTTTTTT CASSIFDSATNEKLFF
TRBJ1-2 TRBV29-1 . . TGCAGCGTAGAGGATAGAATGGCGGTGCCGATTGGTGACTATGGCTACACCTTC CSVEDRMAVPIGDYGYTF
TRBJ1-1 TRBV9 TRBD1 . TGTGCCTCCAGGGGGGACAAGATGAACACTGAAGCTTTCTTT CASRGDKMNTEAFF
TRBJ1-5 TRBV6-5 . . TGTGCCAGCTCCCAAGGGGCCGGGCAGCCCCAGCATTTT CASSQGAGQPQHF
TRBJ2-7 TRBV7-9 . few TGTGCCAGCAGCTTAGATAGCAAATACGAGCAGTACTTC CASSLDSKYEQYF
TRBJ1-1 TRBV4-3 TRBD1 . TGCGCCAGCAGCCAATCTGGGGACAGGAACACTGAAGCTTTCTTT CASSQSGDRNTEAFF
TRBJ2-7 TRBV18 TRBD2 . TGTGCCAGCTCAATTAGCGGGGACTCCTCCTACGAGCAGTACTTC CASSISGDSSYEQYF
TRBJ1-5 TRBV19 TRBD1 once TGTGCCAGTAGTATAGAGTTCGTCGGACAGGGGGCGAAGCAGCCCCAGCATTTT CASSIEFVGQGAKQPQHF
TRBJ1-1 TRBV9 . . TGTGCCAGCAGCCCCCGAGGGGGAGAAGCTTTCTTT CASSPRGGEAFF
TRBJ1-2 TRBV15 . . TGTGCCACCAGCAGTGCGCCTTCTTATGGCTACACCTTC CATSSAPSYGYTF
TRBJ1-1 TRBV6-2/TRBV6-3 . . TGTGCCAGCAGTTATGGGGGCCCCGGGACTGAAGCTTTCTTT CASSYGGPGTEAFF
TRBJ1-1 TRBV6-6 TRBD1 . TGTGCCAGCAGGACCACAGGGGCCCAGAACACTGAAGCTTTCTTT CASRTTGAQNTEAFF
TRBJ1-6 TRBV6-6 . once TGTGCCAGCAAGGCCCAGGTTACCCTCCACTTT CASKAQVTLHF
TRBJ2-7 TRBV5-6 TRBD2 few TGTGCCAGCAGCGCCGCCGGGACTAGCGCCTACGAGCAGTACTTC CASSAAGTSAYEQYF
TRBJ1-5 TRBV19 . . TGTGCCAGTAGTATAATTTACAATCAGCCCCAGCATTTT CASSIIYNQPQHF
TRBJ2-6 TRBV4-3 TRBD2 few TGCGCCAGCAGCCAAGACTGGGGGGGAGTCTCGGCCAACGTCCTGACTTTC CASSQDWGGVSANVLTF
TRBJ2-2 TRBV19 TRBD2 . TGTGCCAGTAGTATAAGGAAGAGAGGGTTGGGTAGCGGGGGCGGAGGCACCGGGGAGCTGTTTTTT CASSIRKRGLGSGGGGTGELFF
TRBJ2-1 TRBV6-5 TRBD2 . TGTGCCAGCAGCAAATCGGGGGGGGACACTGAGCAGTTCTTC CASSKSGGDTEQFF
TRBJ1-2 TRBV29-1 . . TGCAGCGTATCGGGGAACTATGGCTACACCTTC CSVSGNYGYTF
TRBJ1-2 TRBV5-1 . . TGCGCCAGCAGCTTGGAAGGACAGACTAACTATGGCTACACCTTC CASSLEGQTNYGYTF
TRBJ2-3 TRBV7-2 . . TGTGCCAGCAGCTTAGGGCTTGGCACAGATACGCAGTATTTT CASSLGLGTDTQYF
TRBJ1-4 TRBV7-2 . . TGTGCCAGCAGCATCTCAGCTCGGGGGTTCGATGAAAAACTGTTTTTT CASSISARGFDEKLFF
TRBJ1-2 TRBV29-1 . . TGCAGCGTTGATAAACCGGTTAACTATGGCTACACCTTC CSVDKPVNYGYTF